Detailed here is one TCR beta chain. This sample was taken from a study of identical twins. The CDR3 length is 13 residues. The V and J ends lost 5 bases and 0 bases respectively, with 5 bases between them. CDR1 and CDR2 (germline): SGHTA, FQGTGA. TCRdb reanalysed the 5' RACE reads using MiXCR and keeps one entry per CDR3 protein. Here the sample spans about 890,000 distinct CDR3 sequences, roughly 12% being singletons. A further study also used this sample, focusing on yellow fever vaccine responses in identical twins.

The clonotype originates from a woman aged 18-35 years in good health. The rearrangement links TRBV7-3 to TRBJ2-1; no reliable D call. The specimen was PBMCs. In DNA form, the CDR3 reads TGTGCCAGCAGCACCTTCTCCTACAATGAGCAGTTCTTC. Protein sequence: CASSTFSYNEQFF.